This passage covers 8 T cell receptor beta chains from one sample sequenced in a study of blood T cell repertoires in COVID-19. Only in-frame clones appear in the TCRdb table, and some are missing; sequencing was by immunoSEQ multiplex PCR. The repertoire has around 340,000 clones, around 90% of them found once; the top ten carry about 3.9%. Sequencing was performed on peripheral blood. These receptor sequences come from an older woman with COVID-19, enrolled during active disease.

The sample holds one count of this clone. J is TRBJ1-1 and V is TRBV11-2, with TRBD1 as a possible D gene (6 bases). The germline V and J ends were trimmed by 4 bases and 1 base, with 7 bases remaining between them. Germline CDR1 and CDR2: SGHAT and FQNNGV. This CDR3 contains 13 residues. The CDR3 DNA sequence: TGTGCCAGCAGCTCGACAGGGAACACTGAAGCTTTCTTT. Residues: CASSSTGNTEAFF.

This chain connects TRBV5-1 to TRBJ1-1; 10 bases fit TRBD1. Germline V gene sequence: CDR1 SGHRS, CDR2 YFSETQ. The CDR3 length is 12 residues. Germline trimming cut 3 bases from V and 9 bases from J; bases unmatched to any gene: 2. The chain's CDR3 is CASSSGQGQAFF. CDR3 nucleotide sequence: TGCGCCAGCAGCTCGGGACAGGGGCAAGCTTTCTTT.

This chain links TRBV3-1 (or the pseudogene TRBV3-2) with TRBJ1-2; D unclear. The CDR3 loop spans 8 amino acids. Trimming removed 8 bases from V and 7 bases from J, with 2 bases in between. Looked up from germline, CDR1 is LGHDT and CDR2 is YNNKEL (reference sequence). The CDR3 DNA sequence: TGTGCCAGCCTTGGCTACACCTTC. This encodes CASLGYTF.

The chain employs TRBV5-1 and TRBJ2-3; D perhaps matches TRBD1 (6 bases). The CDR3 runs 16 residues. Trimming took off 4 bases at V and 6 bases at J, with 21 bases between the two ends. Germline CDR1 is SGHRS and CDR2 is YFSETQ. The CDR3 reads CASSLGTPRRGDTQYF. The CDR3 region has the DNA TGCGCCAGCAGCCTCGGGACACCACGCCGAGGGGATACGCAGTATTTT.

The chain is built from TRBV28 and TRBJ1-1, with a possible D match to TRBD1 (6 bases). V gave up 6 bases and J gave up 0 bases, with 14 bases separating them. Germline assignment: CDR1 MDHEN and CDR2 SYDVKM. The CDR3 has 15 amino acids. This chain's CDR3 is CASRETGPVNTEAFF. CDR3 DNA sequence: TGTGCCAGCAGGGAGACAGGTCCCGTGAACACTGAAGCTTTCTTT.

The CDR3 DNA sequence: TGTGCCAGTGTAGGGACAGGGGGCACTTATGAAAAACTGTTTTTT. Its protein is CASVGTGGTYEKLFF. The V gene is TRBV6-5, the J gene TRBJ1-4, with TRBD1 matching 12 bases. Germline trimming cut 9 bases from V and 6 bases from J; bases unmatched to any gene: 8. The CDR3 sequence is 15 residues long. Germline CDR1 is MNHEY and CDR2 is SVGAGI.

The gene calls are TRBV29-1 and TRBJ1-2, with TRBD1 matching over 10 bases. The CDR3 is made up of 11 amino acids. After removal of 7 bases from V and 8 bases from J, the junction contained 4 bases not matched to a gene. Germline V gene data show CDR1 as SQVTM and CDR2 as ANQGSEA. The CDR3 nucleotides read TGCAGCGCGGGGACAGGGGAAGGCTACACCTTC. It specifies CSAGTGEGYTF.

The chain recombines TRBV6-5 with TRBJ2-5; 7 bases align to TRBD2. The CDR3 loop spans 14 amino acids. The germline V gene has CDR1 MNHEY and CDR2 SVGAGI. V was clipped by 7 bases and J by 2 bases; unmatched bases: 7. This CDR3 reads CASIRDYFQETQYF. The CDR3 bases are TGTGCCAGCATCCGGGACTACTTTCAAGAGACCCAGTACTTC.